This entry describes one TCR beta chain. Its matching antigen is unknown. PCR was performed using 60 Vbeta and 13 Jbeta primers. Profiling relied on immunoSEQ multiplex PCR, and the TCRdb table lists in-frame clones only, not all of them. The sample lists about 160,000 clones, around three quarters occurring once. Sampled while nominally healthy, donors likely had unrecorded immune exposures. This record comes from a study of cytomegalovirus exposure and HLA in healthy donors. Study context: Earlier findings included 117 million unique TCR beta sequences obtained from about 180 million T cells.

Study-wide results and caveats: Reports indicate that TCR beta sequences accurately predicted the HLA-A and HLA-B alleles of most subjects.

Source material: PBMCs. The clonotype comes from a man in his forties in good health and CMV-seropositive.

The DNA of the CDR3 is TGTGCCTGGAGAAGGGAGGGAGCCTACAATGAGCAGTTCTTC. Amino acid sequence: CAWRREGAYNEQFF. This chain uses TRBV30 with TRBJ2-1; 7 positions match TRBD2. Germline trimming cut 3 bases from V and 2 bases from J; bases unmatched to any gene: 4. Germline values: CDR1 GTSNPN, CDR2 SVGIG (reference sequence). This CDR3 spans 14 amino acids.